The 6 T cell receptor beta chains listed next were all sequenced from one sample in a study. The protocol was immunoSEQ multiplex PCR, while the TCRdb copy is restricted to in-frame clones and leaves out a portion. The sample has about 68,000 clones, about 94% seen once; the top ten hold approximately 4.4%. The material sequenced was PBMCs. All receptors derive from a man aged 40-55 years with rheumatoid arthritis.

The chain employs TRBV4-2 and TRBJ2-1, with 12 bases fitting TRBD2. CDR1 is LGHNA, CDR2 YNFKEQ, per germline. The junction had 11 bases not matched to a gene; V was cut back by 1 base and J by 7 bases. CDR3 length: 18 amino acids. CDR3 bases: TGTGCCAGCAGCCAAGTGGTGTCGACTAGCGGGAGAGGTAATGAGCAGTTCTTC. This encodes CASSQVVSTSGRGNEQFF.

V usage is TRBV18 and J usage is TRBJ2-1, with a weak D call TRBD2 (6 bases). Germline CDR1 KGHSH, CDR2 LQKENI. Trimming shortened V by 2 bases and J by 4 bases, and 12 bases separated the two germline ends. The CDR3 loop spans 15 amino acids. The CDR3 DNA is TGTGCCAGCTCACCAGTTGATAGCGGTTACAATGAGCAGTTCTTC. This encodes CASSPVDSGYNEQFF.

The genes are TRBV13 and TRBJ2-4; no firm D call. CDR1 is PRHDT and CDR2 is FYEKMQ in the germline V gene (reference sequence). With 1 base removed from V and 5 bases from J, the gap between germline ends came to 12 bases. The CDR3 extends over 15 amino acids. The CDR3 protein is CASSLEAGVENIQYF. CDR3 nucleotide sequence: TGTGCCAGCAGCTTAGAGGCAGGCGTGGAAAACATTCAGTACTTC.

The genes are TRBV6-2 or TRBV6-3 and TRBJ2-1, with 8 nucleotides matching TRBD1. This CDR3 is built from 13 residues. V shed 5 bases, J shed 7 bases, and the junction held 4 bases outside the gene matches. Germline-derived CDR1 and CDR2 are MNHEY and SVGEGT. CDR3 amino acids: CASSRQGLNEQFF. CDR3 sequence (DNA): TGTGCCAGCAGTCGACAGGGGTTGAATGAGCAGTTCTTC.

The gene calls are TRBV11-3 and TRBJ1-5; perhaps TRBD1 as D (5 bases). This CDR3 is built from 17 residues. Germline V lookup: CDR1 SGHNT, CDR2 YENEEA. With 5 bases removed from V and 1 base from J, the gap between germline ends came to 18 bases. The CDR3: CASSLGVGRGSNQPQHF. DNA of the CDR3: TGTGCCAGCAGCCTCGGGGTGGGGCGAGGCAGCAATCAGCCCCAGCATTTT.

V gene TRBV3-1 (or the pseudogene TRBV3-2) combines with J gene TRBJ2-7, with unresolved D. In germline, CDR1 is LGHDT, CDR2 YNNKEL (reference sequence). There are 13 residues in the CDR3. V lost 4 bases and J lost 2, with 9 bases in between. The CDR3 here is CASSRSTPYEQYF. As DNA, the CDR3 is TGTGCCAGCAGCCGGTCCACGCCCTACGAGCAGTACTTC.